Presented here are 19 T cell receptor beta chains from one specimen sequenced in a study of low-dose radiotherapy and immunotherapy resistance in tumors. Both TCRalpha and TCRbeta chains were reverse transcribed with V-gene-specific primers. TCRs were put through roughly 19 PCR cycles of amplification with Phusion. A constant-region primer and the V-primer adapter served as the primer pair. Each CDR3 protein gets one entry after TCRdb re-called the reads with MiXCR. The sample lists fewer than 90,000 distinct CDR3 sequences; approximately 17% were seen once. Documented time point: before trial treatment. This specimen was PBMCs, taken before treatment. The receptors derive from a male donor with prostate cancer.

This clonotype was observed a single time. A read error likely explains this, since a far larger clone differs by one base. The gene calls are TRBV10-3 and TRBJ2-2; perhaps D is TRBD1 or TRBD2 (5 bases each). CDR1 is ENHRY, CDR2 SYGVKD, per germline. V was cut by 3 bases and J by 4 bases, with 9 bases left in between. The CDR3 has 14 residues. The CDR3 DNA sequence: TGTGCCATCAGTGATTGGGGGTCCACCGGGGAGCTGTTTTTT. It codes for CAISDWGSTGELFF.

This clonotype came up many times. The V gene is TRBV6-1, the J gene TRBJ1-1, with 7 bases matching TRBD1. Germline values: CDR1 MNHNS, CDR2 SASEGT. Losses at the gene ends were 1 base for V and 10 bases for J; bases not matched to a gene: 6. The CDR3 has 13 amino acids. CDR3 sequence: CASSEVQGPAAFF. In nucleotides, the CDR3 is TGTGCCAGCAGTGAAGTACAGGGGCCGGCAGCTTTCTTT.

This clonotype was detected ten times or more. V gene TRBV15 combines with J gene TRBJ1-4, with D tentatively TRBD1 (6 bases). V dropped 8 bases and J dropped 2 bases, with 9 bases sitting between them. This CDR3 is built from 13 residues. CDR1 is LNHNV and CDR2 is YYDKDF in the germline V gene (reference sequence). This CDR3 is CATQGRTNEKLFF. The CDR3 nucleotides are TGTGCCACCCAGGGGCGGACTAATGAAAAACTGTTTTTT.

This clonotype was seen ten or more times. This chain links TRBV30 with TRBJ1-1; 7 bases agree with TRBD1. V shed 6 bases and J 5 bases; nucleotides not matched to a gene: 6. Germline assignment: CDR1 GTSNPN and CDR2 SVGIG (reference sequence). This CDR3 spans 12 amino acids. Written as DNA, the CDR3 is TGTGCCTGTGACAGGGTGGTAACTGAAGCTTTCTTT. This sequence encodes CACDRVVTEAFF.

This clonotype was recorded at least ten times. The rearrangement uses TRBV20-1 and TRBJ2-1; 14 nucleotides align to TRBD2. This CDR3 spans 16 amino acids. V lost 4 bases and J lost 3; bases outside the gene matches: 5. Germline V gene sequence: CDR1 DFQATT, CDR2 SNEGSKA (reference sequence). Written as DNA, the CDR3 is TGCAGTGCTACGACTAGCGGGGGGGTGGGCTACAATGAGCAGTTCTTC. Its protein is CSATTSGGVGYNEQFF.

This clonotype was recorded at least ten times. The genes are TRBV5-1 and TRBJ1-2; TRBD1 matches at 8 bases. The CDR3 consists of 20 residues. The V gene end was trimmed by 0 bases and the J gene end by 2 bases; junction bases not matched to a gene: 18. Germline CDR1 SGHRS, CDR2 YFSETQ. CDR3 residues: CASSLEGQLKGTGRNYGYTF. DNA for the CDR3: TGCGCCAGCAGCTTGGAGGGGCAATTGAAAGGGACAGGTCGCAACTATGGCTACACCTTC.

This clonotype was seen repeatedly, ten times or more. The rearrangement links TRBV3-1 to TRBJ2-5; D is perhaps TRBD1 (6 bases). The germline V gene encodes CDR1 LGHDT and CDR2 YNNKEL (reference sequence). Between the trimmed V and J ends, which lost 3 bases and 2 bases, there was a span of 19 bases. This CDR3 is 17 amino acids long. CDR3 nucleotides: TGTGCCAGCAGCCACAAACTTGGGGGCGAGGGACAAGAGACCCAGTACTTC. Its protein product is CASSHKLGGEGQETQYF.

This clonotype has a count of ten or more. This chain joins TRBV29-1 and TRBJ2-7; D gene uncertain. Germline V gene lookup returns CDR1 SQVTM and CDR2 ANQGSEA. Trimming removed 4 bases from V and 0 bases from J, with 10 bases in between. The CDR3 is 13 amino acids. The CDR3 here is CSVGTVHSYEQYF. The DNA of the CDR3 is TGCAGCGTTGGGACGGTTCACTCCTACGAGCAGTACTTC.

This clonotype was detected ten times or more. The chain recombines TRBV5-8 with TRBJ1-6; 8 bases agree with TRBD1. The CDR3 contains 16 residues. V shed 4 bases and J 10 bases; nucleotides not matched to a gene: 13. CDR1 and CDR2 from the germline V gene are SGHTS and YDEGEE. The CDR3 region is CASSRGDRTEASPLHF. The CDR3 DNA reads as TGTGCCAGCAGCAGGGGGGACAGGACAGAGGCCTCACCCCTCCACTTT.

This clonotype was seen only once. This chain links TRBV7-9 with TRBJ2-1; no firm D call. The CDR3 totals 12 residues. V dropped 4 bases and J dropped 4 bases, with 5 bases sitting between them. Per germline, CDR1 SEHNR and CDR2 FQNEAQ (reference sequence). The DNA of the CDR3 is TGTGCCAGCAGCTCTAATTACAATGAGCAGTTCTTC. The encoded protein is CASSSNYNEQFF.

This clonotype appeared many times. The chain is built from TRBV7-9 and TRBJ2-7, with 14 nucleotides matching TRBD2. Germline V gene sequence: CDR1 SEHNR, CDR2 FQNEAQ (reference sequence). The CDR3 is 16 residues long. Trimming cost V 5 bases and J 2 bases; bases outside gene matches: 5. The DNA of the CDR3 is TGTGCCAGCAGCGCCCCGGGACTAGCGGGAGCCTACGAGCAGTACTTC. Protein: CASSAPGLAGAYEQYF.

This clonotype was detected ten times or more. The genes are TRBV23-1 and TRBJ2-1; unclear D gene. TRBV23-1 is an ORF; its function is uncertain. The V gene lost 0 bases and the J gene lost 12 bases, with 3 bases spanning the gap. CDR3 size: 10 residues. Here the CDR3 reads CASSQSGQFF. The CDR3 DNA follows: TGCGCCAGCAGTCAATCGGGGCAGTTCTTC.

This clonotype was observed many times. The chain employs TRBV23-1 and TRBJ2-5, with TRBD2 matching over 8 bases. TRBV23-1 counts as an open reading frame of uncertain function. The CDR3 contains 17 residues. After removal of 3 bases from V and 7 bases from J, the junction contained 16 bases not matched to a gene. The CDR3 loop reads CASSHREGLALWGTQYF. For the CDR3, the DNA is TGCGCCAGCAGTCACCGAGAAGGACTAGCCCTGTGGGGGACCCAGTACTTC.

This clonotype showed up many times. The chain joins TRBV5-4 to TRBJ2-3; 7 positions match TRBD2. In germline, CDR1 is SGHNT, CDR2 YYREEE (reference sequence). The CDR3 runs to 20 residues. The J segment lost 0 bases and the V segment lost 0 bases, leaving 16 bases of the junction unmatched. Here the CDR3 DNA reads TGTGCCAGCAGCTTGGTCGGGGTGGATTGGCGGGGGTCTAGCACAGATACGCAGTATTTT. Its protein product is CASSLVGVDWRGSSTDTQYF.

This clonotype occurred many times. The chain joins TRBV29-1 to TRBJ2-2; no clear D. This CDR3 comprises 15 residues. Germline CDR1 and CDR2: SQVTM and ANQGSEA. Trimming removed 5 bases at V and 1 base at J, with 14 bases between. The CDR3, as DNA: TGCAGCGTTTCAACGGGCATGCAGAACACCGGGGAGCTGTTTTTT. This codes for CSVSTGMQNTGELFF.

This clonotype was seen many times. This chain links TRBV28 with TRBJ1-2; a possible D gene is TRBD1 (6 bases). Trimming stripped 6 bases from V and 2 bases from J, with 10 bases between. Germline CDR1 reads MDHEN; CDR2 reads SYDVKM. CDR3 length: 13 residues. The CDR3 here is CASSLDRNYGYTF. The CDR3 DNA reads TGTGCCAGCAGCTTGGACAGAAACTATGGCTACACCTTC.

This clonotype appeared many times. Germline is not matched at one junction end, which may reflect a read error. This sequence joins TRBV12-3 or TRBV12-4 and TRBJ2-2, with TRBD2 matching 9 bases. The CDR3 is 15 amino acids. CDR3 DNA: TGTGCCAGCAGAGCCATGGTAGCGGGAGCTGGGGAGCTTTTTTTT. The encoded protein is CASRAMVAGAGELFF.

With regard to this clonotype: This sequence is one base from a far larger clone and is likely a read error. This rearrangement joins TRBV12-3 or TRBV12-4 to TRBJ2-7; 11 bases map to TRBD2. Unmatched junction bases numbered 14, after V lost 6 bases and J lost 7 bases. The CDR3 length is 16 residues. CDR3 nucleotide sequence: TGTGCCAGCAGCCCCGATTTAGCGGGGGGGCTTGATGAGCAGTACTTC. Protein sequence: CASSPDLAGGLDEQYF.

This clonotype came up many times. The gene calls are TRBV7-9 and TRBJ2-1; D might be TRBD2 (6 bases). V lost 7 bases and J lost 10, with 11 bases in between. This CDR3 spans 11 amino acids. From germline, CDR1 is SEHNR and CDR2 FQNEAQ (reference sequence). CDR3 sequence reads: CASMQLAEQFF. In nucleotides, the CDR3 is TGTGCCAGCATGCAACTAGCCGAGCAGTTCTTC. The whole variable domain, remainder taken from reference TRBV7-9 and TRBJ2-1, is DTGVSQNPRHKITKRGQNVTFRCDPISEHNRLYWYRQTLGQGPEFLTYFQNEAQLEKSRLLSDRFSAERPKGSFSTLEIQRTEQGDSAMYLCASMQLAEQFFGPGTRLTVL.